A selection of T cell receptor beta chains follows, all from one sample in a study of shared clonotypes between healthy human individuals. The table came from immunoSEQ multiplex PCR; TCRdb's copy has only in-frame clones and leaves some out. Of about 730,000 clones listed, approximately 72% are singletons. The sequenced material came from memory CD4+ T cells sorted from blood. These receptors were collected from a young woman in good health. Both conserved end residues are part of each CDR3. The D gene is left open where the match is weak. Rows give clone size only sometimes, using once, few, many, or a class for an expanded clone.

abundance	v_gene	j_gene	d_gene	CDR3aa	CDR3nt
NA	TRBV7-2	TRBJ2-3	NA	CASSPIGDTQYF	TGTGCCAGCAGCCCTATAGGAGATACGCAGTATTTT
NA	TRBV2	TRBJ2-1	NA	CASSRGPPPYNEQFF	TGTGCCAGCAGCCGCGGGCCCCCCCCCTACAATGAGCAGTTCTTC
NA	TRBV2	TRBJ2-4	NA	CASSETLLAKNIQYF	TGTGCCAGCAGTGAAACCCTTCTAGCCAAAAACATTCAGTACTTC
NA	TRBV7-2	TRBJ2-2	TRBD2	CASSLSGGGTGELFF	TGTGCCAGCAGCTTATCGGGAGGGGGGACCGGGGAGCTGTTTTTT
few	TRBV7-9	TRBJ2-5	NA	CASSYQTGKETQYF	TGTGCCAGCAGCTACCAAACAGGGAAAGAGACCCAGTACTTC
NA	TRBV5-1	TRBJ2-3	NA	CASSLAGRADTQYF	TGCGCCAGCAGCTTGGCCGGCAGGGCAGATACGCAGTATTTT
few	TRBV18	TRBJ1-1	NA	CASSPWGRYDAEAFF	TGTGCCAGCTCACCCTGGGGTCGTTATGACGCTGAAGCTTTCTTT
NA	TRBV9	TRBJ2-3	NA	CASSRGVGADTQYF	TGTGCCAGCAGTCGAGGGGTTGGGGCAGATACGCAGTATTTT
few	TRBV5-1	TRBJ2-3	NA	CASSFIGDTQYF	TGCGCCAGCAGCTTCATTGGAGATACGCAGTATTTT
NA	TRBV10-2	TRBJ2-7	NA	CASRDDSLSYEQYF	TGCGCCAGCAGGGATGACAGCCTCTCCTACGAGCAGTACTTC
NA	TRBV28	TRBJ1-2	NA	CASRTRPAGSGYGYTF	TGTGCCAGCAGGACTAGGCCAGCGGGGTCGGGATATGGCTACACCTTC
NA	TRBV12-5	TRBJ2-1	TRBD1	CASGLGDRGNEQFF	TGTGCTAGTGGTTTGGGGGACAGGGGCAATGAGCAGTTCTTC
NA	TRBV25-1	TRBJ2-5	TRBD1	CASSQGAGEQYF	TGTGCCAGCAGTCAGGGGGCTGGGGAGCAGTACTTC
NA	TRBV28	TRBJ2-7	TRBD1	CASRGQGLSEQYF	TGTGCCAGCAGAGGACAGGGTTTGAGCGAGCAGTACTTC
NA	TRBV18	TRBJ2-7	NA	CASSPAVQDEQYF	TGTGCCAGCTCACCCGCGGTACAGGACGAGCAGTACTTC
NA	TRBV7-2	TRBJ2-5	NA	CASSPRIRETQYF	TGTGCCAGCAGCCCCCGAATTAGGGAGACCCAGTACTTC
NA	TRBV18	TRBJ1-1	NA	CASSPENMNTEAFF	TGTGCCAGCTCACCCGAGAATATGAACACTGAAGCTTTCTTT
NA	TRBV4-1	TRBJ1-6	NA	CASSQDWDYNSPLHF	TGCGCCAGCAGCCAAGATTGGGATTATAATTCACCCCTCCACTTT
once	TRBV5-1	TRBJ2-1	NA	CASSFGGSIDEQFF	TGCGCCAGCAGCTTTGGAGGAAGCATCGATGAGCAGTTCTTC
NA	TRBV28	TRBJ1-3	TRBD1	CASSTPPGQGAPGHF	TGTGCCAGCAGTACTCCTCCGGGACAGGGGGCTCCGGGGCATTTT
many	TRBV6-1	TRBJ1-2	NA	CASSRGAFNYGYTF	TGTGCCAGCAGTCGGGGGGCGTTTAACTATGGCTACACCTTC
NA	TRBV5-1	TRBJ2-1	NA	CASSSHPGLSSYNEQFF	TGCGCCAGCAGCTCCCATCCGGGCCTAAGCTCCTACAATGAGCAGTTCTTC
many	TRBV23-1	TRBJ1-2	NA	CASSQSRGHGYTF	TGCGCCAGCAGTCAATCACGAGGGCATGGCTACACCTTC
NA	TRBV2	TRBJ1-4	NA	CASSDRRGAYEKLFF	TGTGCCAGCAGTGACCGAAGGGGGGCCTATGAAAAACTGTTTTTT
NA	TRBV5-1	TRBJ2-7	TRBD1	CASSYRTGGSEQYF	TGCGCCAGCAGCTATAGGACAGGGGGCTCCGAGCAGTACTTC
once	TRBV19	TRBJ1-2	TRBD1	CASSTQGARNGYTF	TGTGCCAGTAGTACACAGGGGGCCCGGAATGGCTACACCTTC
NA	TRBV6-5	TRBJ2-7	TRBD2	CASSYEREGYEQYF	TGTGCCAGCAGTTACGAGCGGGAGGGCTACGAGCAGTACTTC
many	TRBV28	TRBJ2-4	NA	CASSSLEGAKNIQYF	TGTGCCAGCAGTTCCCTTGAGGGGGCCAAAAACATTCAGTACTTC
many	TRBV29-1	TRBJ2-7	NA	CSVEDSSYEQYF	TGCAGCGTTGAAGACTCCTCCTACGAGCAGTACTTC
NA	TRBV2	TRBJ2-6	TRBD1	CASRLTGGPGANVLTF	TGTGCCAGCCGACTGACAGGGGGTCCTGGGGCCAACGTCCTGACTTTC
NA	TRBV5-1	TRBJ1-2	NA	CASSQMTVNYGYTF	TGCGCCAGCAGCCAAATGACAGTTAACTATGGCTACACCTTC
once	TRBV9	TRBJ2-5	NA	CASNLRGGSQETQYF	TGTGCCAGCAACCTCAGGGGCGGGAGCCAAGAGACCCAGTACTTC
NA	TRBV19	TRBJ2-3	TRBD2	CASSPSTGRARDTQYF	TGTGCCAGTAGTCCGTCTACCGGGAGGGCCAGAGATACGCAGTATTTT
NA	TRBV29-1	TRBJ2-5	NA	CSVEENRGGETQYF	TGCAGCGTTGAAGAGAACAGGGGAGGAGAGACCCAGTACTTC
once	TRBV5-1	TRBJ2-1	NA	CASSFPGPEQFF	TGCGCCAGCAGCTTCCCGGGTCCGGAGCAGTTCTTC
NA	TRBV27	TRBJ1-1	NA	CASSLFGQGRMVSEAFF	TGTGCCAGCAGTTTATTTGGGCAGGGGAGGATGGTATCTGAAGCTTTCTTT
once	TRBV5-4	TRBJ2-7	TRBD2	CASSLSAGGRYEQYF	TGTGCCAGCAGCTTGTCTGCGGGAGGGAGGTACGAGCAGTACTTC
NA	TRBV6-6	TRBJ2-2	TRBD2	CASRGASGSLELFF	TGTGCCAGCAGGGGGGCAAGCGGGAGCTTGGAGCTGTTTTTT
NA	TRBV6-5	TRBJ2-7	TRBD2	CASGAGSYEQYF	TGTGCCAGCGGAGCGGGGAGCTACGAGCAGTACTTC
NA	TRBV2	TRBJ2-1	TRBD2	CASSDDTTSGGNEQFF	TGTGCCAGCAGTGATGATACGACTAGCGGGGGCAATGAGCAGTTCTTC
NA	TRBV27	TRBJ1-2	TRBD1	CASSRGTGEASYGYTF	TGTGCCAGCAGTCGGGGGACAGGCGAAGCCTCCTATGGCTACACCTTC
many	TRBV18	TRBJ1-1	TRBD1	CASSPNTDRGTEAFF	TGTGCCAGCTCACCGAATACGGACAGGGGGACTGAAGCTTTCTTT
NA	TRBV2	TRBJ2-2	NA	CASSVVQGGGELFF	TGTGCCAGCAGTGTGGTGCAGGGCGGAGGGGAGCTGTTTTTT
NA	TRBV19	TRBJ1-3	NA	CASEQGSSGNTIYF	TGTGCCAGCGAGCAGGGATCCTCTGGAAACACCATATATTTT